What follows describes a single T cell receptor beta chain. There are a few counts of this clone. Its antigen specificity is not known. Base qualities are missing; no much larger clone stands one base away. This record belongs to a study of vaccination effects on CD4 cells after COVID-19 (dated by TCRdb to between 2021 and 2024). The study in broad terms: Across the study, the median time from the second dose to post-vaccine sampling was 72 days (range 14 to 241). In the study, cultures from other donors were sequenced using the Oncomine TCR Beta short-read assay on an Illumina iSeq 100. A total of 10 COVID-19 convalescent patients and several SARS-CoV-2-naive healthy vaccine recipients were included in the full study. SARS-CoV-2 spike-specific CD4+ TCR repertoires were compared before and after mRNA vaccination in COVID-19 convalescent patients and in infection-naive vaccine recipients.

The library was obtained by the immunoSEQ multiplex PCR assay. DNA from the cultured, isolated CD4+ T cells was subjected to TCR beta CDR3 sequencing. The source study handled its data this way. Non-productive TCR sequences were removed and reads were trimmed to the CDR3 region, keeping CDR3s of at least 7 amino acids. The MANAFEST web app was used to identify antigen-specific clonotypes by comparing expansion in peptide wells with expansion in reference cultures. To count as positive, a clone had to show expansion at FDR<0.05 compared with the reference and with all other wells, an odds ratio above 5, and a frequency above 0.1% in two replicate wells. A clonotype was called cross-reactive if it was significantly expanded both in SARS-CoV-2 spike wells and in at least one common cold coronavirus spike condition. Using the stringdist R package, CDR3 similarity was measured by Levenshtein distance, and unrooted trees were constructed with ape in R 3.6.1. Sourced from immuneACCESS, this table was stored by TCRdb with only in-frame sequences that have V and J called. A share of the clones is absent; for the studies checked, an unresolved V gene accounts for under half, and the remainder has no known explanation. V and J calls plus clone size are reproduced from that table; the DNA served to infer D and trimming. The sample data list fewer than 80,000 clones, and around 70% of these were observed just once. Jointly, the top ten make up under 2% of the sample.

V sheds 3 bases and J sheds 4 bases, leaving 15 bases between their ends. The CDR3, from cysteine to phenylalanine, totals 15 residues. Of the read, only the CDR3 DNA is kept; its 45 bases are in frame from base 1. Taken from the germline V gene, the CDR1 and CDR2 loops are SGDLS and YYNGEE. Broader findings and caveats from the paper: Only a small number of convalescent patients were included, and no early post-infection timepoints were available, which limited the study. Marked clonal contraction was observed in both infection-induced and vaccine-induced clones at late post-vaccination timepoints, consistent with waning T cell responses. Among healthy vaccine recipients, nearly all vaccine-induced clones were SARS-CoV-2 mono-reactive, and just 1 of 255 was cross-reactive with common cold coronaviruses.

In the ViraFEST assay, PBMC were stimulated with viral peptide pools, and antigen-specific CD4+ T cell clonotypes were then identified by expansion using TCR sequencing. After about 9 days of culture, CD4+ T cells were isolated with the EasySep CD4+ T cell isolation kit. Each participant got two doses of an mRNA SARS-CoV-2 vaccine, either BNT162b2 or mRNA-1273. None of the healthy vaccine recipients had a prior SARS-CoV-2 infection, which was confirmed by nucleocapsid antibody tests that came back negative both before and after vaccination. Each well held 2 million to 2.5 million PBMC cultured in IMDM containing roughly 5% human AB serum, 9.5 to 10 IU/ml IL-2 and gentamicin, along with about 9.3 ug/ml peptides. Half of the culture medium was replaced with fresh IL-2-containing medium on days 3 and 7. Unless noted otherwise, every peptide stimulation condition was grown in triplicate wells. PBMC were separated from whole blood using Ficoll-Paque Plus gradient centrifugation and were then either cryopreserved at -140C or used fresh. The spike proteins of SARS-CoV-2 and of the common cold coronaviruses HCoV-NL63, HCoV-OC43 and HCoV-229E were spanned by overlapping peptide pools. Genomic DNA was extracted from cultured CD4+ T cells with the QIAamp micro DNA kit.

The input for sequencing was CD4+ T cells from PBMCs cultured with HCoV-229E spike peptides, taken after COVID-19 vaccination. The cell subset or site label, as the study defines it: HCoV-229E spike overlapping peptide pool stimulation. This TCR was recovered from a human donor who received a COVID-19 vaccine. The sequence links TRBV9 to TRBJ2-3; a tentative D call is TRBD2 (5 bases match). The CDR3 corresponds to CASSARIMEADTQYF. In nucleotides, the sequence is TGTGCCAGCAGCGCTAGAATCATGGAGGCAGATACGCAGTATTTT.